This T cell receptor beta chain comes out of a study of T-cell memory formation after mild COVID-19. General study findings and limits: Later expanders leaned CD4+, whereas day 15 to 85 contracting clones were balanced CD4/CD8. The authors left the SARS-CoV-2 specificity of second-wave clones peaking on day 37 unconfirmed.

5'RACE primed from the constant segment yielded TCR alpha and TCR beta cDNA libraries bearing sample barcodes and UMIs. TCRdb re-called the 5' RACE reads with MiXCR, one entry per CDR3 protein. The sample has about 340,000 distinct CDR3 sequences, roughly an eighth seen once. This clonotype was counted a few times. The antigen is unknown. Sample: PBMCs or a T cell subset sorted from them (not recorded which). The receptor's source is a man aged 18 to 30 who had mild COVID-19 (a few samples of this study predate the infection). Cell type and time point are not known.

The CDR3 nucleotides read TGTGCCAGCAGCCAAGAGCCGCGGAGTTACAATGAGCAGTTCTTC. Amino acid sequence: CASSQEPRSYNEQFF. This chain connects TRBV3-1 to TRBJ2-1; D gene unclear. Germline assignment: CDR1 LGHDT and CDR2 YNNKEL (reference sequence). The V end was cut by 0 bases, the J end by 4 bases, with 10 bases between. The CDR3 contains 15 residues.